This TCR beta chain was recorded in a study of shared clonotypes between healthy human individuals. V lost 4 bases and J lost 6, with 23 bases in between. The germline V gene encodes CDR1 MGHRA and CDR2 YSYEKL. CDR3 length: 17 residues. Data came from immunoSEQ multiplex PCR; TCRdb stores just in-frame clones and leaves some out. The sample yields under 200,000 clones, about 93% seen once. Sequencing was done on a sample of naive CD4+ T cells sorted from blood. The subset is: CD45RA+ positively selected. The chain uses TRBV4-1 and TRBJ2-3; D is unresolved. The receptor comes from a young woman in good health. CDR3 bases: TGCGCCAGCAGCCGAGCTGAGTTTGGTGGTAACCGCGATACGCAGTATTTT. Translated: CASSRAEFGGNRDTQYF.